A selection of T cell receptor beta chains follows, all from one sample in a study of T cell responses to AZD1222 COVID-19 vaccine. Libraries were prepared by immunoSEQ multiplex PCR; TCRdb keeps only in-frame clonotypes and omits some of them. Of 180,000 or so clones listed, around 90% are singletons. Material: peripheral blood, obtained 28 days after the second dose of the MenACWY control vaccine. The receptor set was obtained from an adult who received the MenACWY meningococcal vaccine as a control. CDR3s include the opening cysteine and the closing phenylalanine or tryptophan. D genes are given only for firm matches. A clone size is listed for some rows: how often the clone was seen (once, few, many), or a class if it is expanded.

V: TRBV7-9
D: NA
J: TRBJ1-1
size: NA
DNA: TGTGCCAGCAGCTTAGAGGCCAGGACCGCTGAAGCTTTCTTT
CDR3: CASSLEARTAEAFF

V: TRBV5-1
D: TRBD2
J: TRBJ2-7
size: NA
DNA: TGCGCCAGCAGCTTGGACGGGACTAGCGGATACGAGCAGTACTTC
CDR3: CASSLDGTSGYEQYF

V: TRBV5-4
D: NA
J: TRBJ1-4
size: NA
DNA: TGTGCCAGCAGCTTGGATGCAGGTGGGCTGTTTTTT
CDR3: CASSLDAGGLFF

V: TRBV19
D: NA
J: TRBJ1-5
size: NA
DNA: TGTGCCAGTTCTTGGACAGAGATTAGCAATCAGCCCCAGCATTTT
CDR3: CASSWTEISNQPQHF

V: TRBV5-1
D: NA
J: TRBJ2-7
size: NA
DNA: TGCGCCAGCAGCTTGGGTGAGAACCCCTACGAGCAGTACTTC
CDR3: CASSLGENPYEQYF

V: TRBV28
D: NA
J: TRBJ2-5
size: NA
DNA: TGTGCCAGCAGTTTATTGAGGGAGACCCAGTACTTC
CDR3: CASSLLRETQYF

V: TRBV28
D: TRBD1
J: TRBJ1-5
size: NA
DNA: TGTGCCAGCAGTTCCCCAGGGGGCGACAATCAGCCCCAGCATTTT
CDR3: CASSSPGGDNQPQHF

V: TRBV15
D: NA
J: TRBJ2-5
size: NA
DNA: TGTGCCACCAGCAAATCAGGAGCAGGCCAAGAGACCCAGTACTTC
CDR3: CATSKSGAGQETQYF

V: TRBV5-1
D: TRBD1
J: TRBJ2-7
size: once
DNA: TGCGCCAGCAGCGCCCGGACAGGGGAAGGCGAGCAGTACTTC
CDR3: CASSARTGEGEQYF

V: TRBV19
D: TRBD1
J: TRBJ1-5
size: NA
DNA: TGTGCAGTGGGGGGACAGGGCGATCAGCCCCAGCATTTT
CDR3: CAVGGQGDQPQHF

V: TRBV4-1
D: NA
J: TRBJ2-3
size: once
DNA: TGCGCCAGCAGCCTTACGACTCCCCGTTCCGGGGCAGATACGCAGTATTTT
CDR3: CASSLTTPRSGADTQYF

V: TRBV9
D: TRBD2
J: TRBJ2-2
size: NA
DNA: TGTGCCAGCAGCGTAGGACTAGCGGGAGGGCGCCGGGAGACCGGGGAGCTGTTTTTT
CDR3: CASSVGLAGGRRETGELFF

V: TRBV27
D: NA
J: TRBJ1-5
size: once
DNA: TGTGCCAGCAGATCCTTCGGGGGGGGGTTTCAGCCCCAGCATTTT
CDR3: CASRSFGGGFQPQHF

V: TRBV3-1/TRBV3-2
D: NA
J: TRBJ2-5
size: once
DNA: TGTGCCAGCAGCCTTGGGTTGGGAGGGGGAGGGCAAGAGACCCAGTACTTC
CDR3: CASSLGLGGGGQETQYF

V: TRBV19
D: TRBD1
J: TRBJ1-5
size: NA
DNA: TGTGCCAGCCGCCCCGGACAGGGCCCTAGGCCCCAGCATTTT
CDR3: CASRPGQGPRPQHF

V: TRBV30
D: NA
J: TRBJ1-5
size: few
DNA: TGTGCCTGGAGTTTAGGAGGCAGGAGCAATCAGCCCCAGCATTTT
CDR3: CAWSLGGRSNQPQHF

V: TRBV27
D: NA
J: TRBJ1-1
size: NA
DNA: TGTGCCAGCAGTTTATTAGGGCAGGCTGAAGCTTTCTTT
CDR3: CASSLLGQAEAFF

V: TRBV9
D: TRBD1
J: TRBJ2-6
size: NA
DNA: TGTGCCAGCAGCCCCGCGCCGGGACAGATCTCTGGGGCCAACGTCCTGACTTTC
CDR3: CASSPAPGQISGANVLTF

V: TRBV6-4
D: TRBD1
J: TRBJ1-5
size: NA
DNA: TGTGCCAGCAGTGGCTGGTTAGGACAGGGGAGGCTGCCCCAGCATTTT
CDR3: CASSGWLGQGRLPQHF

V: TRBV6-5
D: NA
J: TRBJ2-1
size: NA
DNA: TGTGCCAGCCTTCCCTTCCGGGGCAATGAGCAGTTCTTC
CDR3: CASLPFRGNEQFF

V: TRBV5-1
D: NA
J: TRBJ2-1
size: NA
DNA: TGCGCCAGCAGCTTGGGGGCTACGAGCTCCTACAATGAGCAGTTCTTC
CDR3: CASSLGATSSYNEQFF

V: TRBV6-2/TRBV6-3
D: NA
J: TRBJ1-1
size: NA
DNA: TGTGCCAGCAGTTACCTTACTCCGGGCTCTGAAGCTTTCTTT
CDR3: CASSYLTPGSEAFF

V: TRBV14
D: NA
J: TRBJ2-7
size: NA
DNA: TGTGCCAGCAGCCCACAGGGATACGAGCAGTACTTC
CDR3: CASSPQGYEQYF

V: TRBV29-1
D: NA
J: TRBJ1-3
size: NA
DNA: TGCAGCGTTGCGGGTGTCGGGGGGCGTGAAAACACCATATATTTT
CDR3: CSVAGVGGRENTIYF

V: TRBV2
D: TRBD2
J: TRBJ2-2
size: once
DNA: TGTGCCAGCCGTCTGCGGACTAGCGAGAACACCGGGGAGCTGTTTTTT
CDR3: CASRLRTSENTGELFF

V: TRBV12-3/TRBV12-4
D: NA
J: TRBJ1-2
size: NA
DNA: TGTGCCAGCGGGAACCTGGGGAATGGCTACACCTTC
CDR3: CASGNLGNGYTF

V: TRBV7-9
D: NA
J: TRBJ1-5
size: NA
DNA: TGTGCCAGCAGCTTAGCGCAGAGTACTAGCAATCAGCCCCAGCATTTT
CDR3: CASSLAQSTSNQPQHF

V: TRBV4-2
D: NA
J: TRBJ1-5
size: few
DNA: TGTGCCAGCAGTTGGAACAGGGACAATCAGCCCCAGCATTTT
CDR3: CASSWNRDNQPQHF

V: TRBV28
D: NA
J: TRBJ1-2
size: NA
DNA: TGTGCCAGCAGTTCGGCAGGGGAGATTGGGGAGGGAGGCTATGGCTACACCTTC
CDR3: CASSSAGEIGEGGYGYTF

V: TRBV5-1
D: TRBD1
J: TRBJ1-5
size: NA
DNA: TGCGCCAGCAGCTTGGGGGACAGGGCAGGGGTTCAGCCCCAGCATTTT
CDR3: CASSLGDRAGVQPQHF

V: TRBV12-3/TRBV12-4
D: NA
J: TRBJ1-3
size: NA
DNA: TGTGCCAGCAGACAGTGGGGAAACACCATATATTTT
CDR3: CASRQWGNTIYF

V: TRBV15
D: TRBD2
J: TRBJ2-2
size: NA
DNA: TGTGCCACCAGCAGAGATGCTTCGGGGGAGGGGAAGCTGTTTTTT
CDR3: CATSRDASGEGKLFF

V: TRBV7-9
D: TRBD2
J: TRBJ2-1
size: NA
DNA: TGTGCCAGCAGTCGAATCCGGGGAGGGGAAGGAGAGCAGTTCTTC
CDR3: CASSRIRGGEGEQFF

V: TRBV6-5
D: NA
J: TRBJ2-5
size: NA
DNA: TGTGCCAGCAGTTACGTCGGGCAGGAGACCCAGTACTTC
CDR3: CASSYVGQETQYF

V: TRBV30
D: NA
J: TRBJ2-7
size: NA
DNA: TGTGCCTGGAGTGGGGCACTCGAGCAGTACTTC
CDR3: CAWSGALEQYF

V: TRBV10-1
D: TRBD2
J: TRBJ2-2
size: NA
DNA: TGCGCCAGCAGTGAGTCTAGGCCTAGCGGGAGATCAACCGGGGAGCTGTTTTTT
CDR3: CASSESRPSGRSTGELFF

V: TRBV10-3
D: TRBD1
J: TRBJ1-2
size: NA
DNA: TGTGCCATCAGCCCCGGGACAGGGGGGCACTATGGCTACACCTTC
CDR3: CAISPGTGGHYGYTF

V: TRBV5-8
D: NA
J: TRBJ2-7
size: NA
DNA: TGTGCCAGCAGCTTGGGCGGAACCCTCTACGAGCAGTACTTC
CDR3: CASSLGGTLYEQYF

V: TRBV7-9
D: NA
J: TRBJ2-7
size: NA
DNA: TGTGCCAGCAGCTTAGGTCAGGGCCCCCTTTTCGAGCAGTACTTC
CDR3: CASSLGQGPLFEQYF

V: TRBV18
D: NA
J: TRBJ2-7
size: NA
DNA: TGTGCCAGCTCACCTGGGGTAGGCAGTTCCTACGAGCAGTACTTC
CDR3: CASSPGVGSSYEQYF

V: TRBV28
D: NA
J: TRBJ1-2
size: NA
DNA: TGTGCCAGCAGCGGCGGACTCTATGGCTACACCTTC
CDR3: CASSGGLYGYTF

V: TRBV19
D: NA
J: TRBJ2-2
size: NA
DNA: TGTGCCAGTAGTACAGGGTTTAACACCGGGGAGCTGTTTTTT
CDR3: CASSTGFNTGELFF

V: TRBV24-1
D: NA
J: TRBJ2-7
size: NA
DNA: TGTGCCACCAGTGACGGAAGTAGAAGCGAGCAGTACTTC
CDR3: CATSDGSRSEQYF

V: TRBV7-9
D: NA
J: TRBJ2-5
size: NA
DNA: TGTGCCAGCAGCCCGACCGGGGCGGCCCAGTACTTC
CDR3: CASSPTGAAQYF

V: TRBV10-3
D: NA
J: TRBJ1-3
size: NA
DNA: TGTGCCATCAGTGGGACCCGCGGAAACACCATATATTTT
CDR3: CAISGTRGNTIYF

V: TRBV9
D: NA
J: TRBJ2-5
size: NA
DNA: TGTGCCAGCAGCCGGGCGCTGACGGCTCACCAAGAGACCCAGTACTTC
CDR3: CASSRALTAHQETQYF

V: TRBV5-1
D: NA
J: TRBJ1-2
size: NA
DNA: TGCGCCAGCAGCACCAGGATTGCTAACTATGGCTACACCTTC
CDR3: CASSTRIANYGYTF

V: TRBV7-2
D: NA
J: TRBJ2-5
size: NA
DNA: TGTGCCAGCAGCTGGGATGTAGGGAGGGACATTCAAGAGACCCAGTACTTC
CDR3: CASSWDVGRDIQETQYF

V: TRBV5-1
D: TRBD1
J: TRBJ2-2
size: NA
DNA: TGCGCCAGCAGCTTGGGCCGACAGGGGAGCGGGGAGCTGTTTTTT
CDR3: CASSLGRQGSGELFF

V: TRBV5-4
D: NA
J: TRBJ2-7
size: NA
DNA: TGTGCCAGCAGCGCCCCGGGCCATGGGGGAGAGCAGTACTTC
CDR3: CASSAPGHGGEQYF

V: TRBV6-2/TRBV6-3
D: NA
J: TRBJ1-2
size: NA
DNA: TGTGCCAGCAGTAGGGACGGCATATCTTACTATGGCTACACCTTC
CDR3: CASSRDGISYYGYTF

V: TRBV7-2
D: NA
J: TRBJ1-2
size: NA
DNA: TGTGCCAGCAGCTCCAGGACGGGCTCTAACTATGGCTACACCTTC
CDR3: CASSSRTGSNYGYTF

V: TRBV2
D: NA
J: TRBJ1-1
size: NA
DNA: TGTGCCAGCAGTGTAAAGGGGAACACTGAAGCTTTCTTT
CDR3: CASSVKGNTEAFF

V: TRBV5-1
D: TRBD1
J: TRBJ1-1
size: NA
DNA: TGCGCCAGCAGCTCGACCGGGACAGCGGATTCTGAAGCTTTCTTT
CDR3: CASSSTGTADSEAFF

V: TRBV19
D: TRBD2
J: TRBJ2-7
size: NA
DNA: TGTGCCAGTAGTAAACGCGGGAGGGTAGCGGGAGGGCCGGGGGGCTACGAGCAGTACTTC
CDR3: CASSKRGRVAGGPGGYEQYF

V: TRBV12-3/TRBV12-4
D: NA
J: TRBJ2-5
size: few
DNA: TGTGCCAGCAGTTCGGGACCACAAGAGACCCAGTACTTC
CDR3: CASSSGPQETQYF

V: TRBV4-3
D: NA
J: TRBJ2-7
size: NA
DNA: TGCGCCAGCAGCCAAGATTTTGGGGAGGCCTACGAGCAGTACTTC
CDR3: CASSQDFGEAYEQYF